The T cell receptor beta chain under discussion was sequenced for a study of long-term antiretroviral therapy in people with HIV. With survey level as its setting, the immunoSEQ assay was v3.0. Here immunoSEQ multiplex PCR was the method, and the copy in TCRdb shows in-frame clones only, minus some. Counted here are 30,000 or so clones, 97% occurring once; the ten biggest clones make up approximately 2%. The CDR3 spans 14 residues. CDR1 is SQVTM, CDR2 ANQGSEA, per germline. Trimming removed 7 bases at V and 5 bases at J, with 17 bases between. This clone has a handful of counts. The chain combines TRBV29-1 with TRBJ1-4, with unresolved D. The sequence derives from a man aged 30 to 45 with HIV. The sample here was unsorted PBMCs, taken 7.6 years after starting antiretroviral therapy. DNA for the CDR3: TGCAGCGCCAATGGGCCCGCGGGGAATGAAAAACTGTTTTTT. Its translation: CSANGPAGNEKLFF.